This TCR beta chain was retrieved from a study of blood T cell repertoires in COVID-19. In the study overall: From T cells, B-cell-depleted T cells, or PBMCs came the material, which was cDNA or gDNA.

TCRdb keeps only in-frame clones here, not all; method: immunoSEQ multiplex PCR. Of 360,000 or so clones listed, 89% are singletons. The germline CDR1 and CDR2 sequences are MDHEN and SYDVKM. This CDR3 is 14 amino acids long. Trimming stripped 4 bases from V and 8 bases from J, with 15 bases between. Sequencing was carried out using peripheral blood. The rearrangement uses TRBV28 and TRBJ2-4; no clear D. This receptor was identified in a woman aged 60-75 years with COVID-19, enrolled during active disease. The CDR3 loop reads CASSWVSPTHIQYF. DNA for the CDR3: TGTGCCAGCAGTTGGGTTAGCCCCACGCACATTCAGTACTTC.